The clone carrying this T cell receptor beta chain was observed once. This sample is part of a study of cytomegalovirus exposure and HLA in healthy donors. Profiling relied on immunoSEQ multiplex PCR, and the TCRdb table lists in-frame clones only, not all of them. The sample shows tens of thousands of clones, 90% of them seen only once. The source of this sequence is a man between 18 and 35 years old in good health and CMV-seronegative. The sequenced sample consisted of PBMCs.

The CDR3 DNA is TGCAGCGGGATGAGGGGTCTAGCGGGAGAGAGGGAGCTGTTTTTT. It encodes CSGMRGLAGERELFF. The chain employs TRBV29-1 and TRBJ2-2, with 10 bases matching TRBD2. Trimming removed 7 bases from V and 9 bases from J; junction bases left unmatched: 14. Looked up from germline, CDR1 is SQVTM and CDR2 is ANQGSEA. CDR3 length equals 15 residues.